These T cell receptor beta chains were read from a single sample in a study of blood T cell repertoires in COVID-19. Only in-frame clones appear in the TCRdb table, and some are missing; sequencing was by immunoSEQ multiplex PCR. This table has 200,000 to 250,000 clones, 70% to 85% appearing once. Specimen: PBMCs or T cells enriched from blood (not recorded which). All receptors derive from a woman aged 55-69 years who had recovered from COVID-19. Both conserved end residues are part of each CDR3. D genes are given only for firm matches. Not every row has a clone size; where given, it reads once, few, many or a size class.

TRBJ2-1 | . | TRBV7-6 | TRBD2 | CASSQAGGTYNEQFF | TGTGCCAGCAGCCAAGCGGGGGGGACCTACAATGAGCAGTTCTTC
TRBJ2-7 | . | TRBV10-3 | TRBD1 | CAITGTESSYEQYF | TGTGCCATAACCGGGACAGAATCATCCTACGAGCAGTACTTC
TRBJ1-1 | . | TRBV11-3 | . | CASSLATNTEAFF | TGTGCCAGCAGCTTAGCGACAAACACTGAAGCTTTCTTT
TRBJ2-5 | . | TRBV7-2 | TRBD2 | CASSLSEAGGLLETQYF | TGTGCCAGCAGCCTCAGCGAAGCGGGAGGCCTTTTAGAGACCCAGTACTTC
TRBJ2-2 | . | TRBV12-3/TRBV12-4 | . | CASSFTNTGELFF | TGTGCCAGCAGTTTTACAAACACCGGGGAGCTGTTTTTT
TRBJ2-2 | . | TRBV5-1 | TRBD1 | CASSLGTGGMTGELFF | TGCGCCAGCAGCTTAGGGACAGGGGGCATGACCGGGGAGCTGTTTTTT
TRBJ1-2 | . | TRBV27 | . | CASSLAGGNYGYTF | TGTGCCAGCAGTTTGGCCGGGGGGAACTATGGCTACACCTTC
TRBJ2-7 | few | TRBV10-3 | TRBD1 | CAINLGQGTYEQYF | TGTGCCATCAACTTGGGACAGGGAACCTACGAGCAGTACTTC
TRBJ1-6 | many | TRBV19 | TRBD1 | CASSTRQGTYNSPLHF | TGTGCCAGTAGTACCCGACAGGGCACCTATAATTCACCCCTCCACTTT
TRBJ2-3 | once | TRBV5-1 | . | CASSPLRRADTQYF | TGCGCCAGCAGCCCGCTCAGGAGGGCAGATACGCAGTATTTT
TRBJ2-4 | . | TRBV20-1 | . | CSASHKNIQYF | TGCAGTGCTAGTCACAAAAACATTCAGTACTTC
TRBJ2-7 | . | TRBV19 | . | CASSMMGQLYEQYF | TGTGCCAGTAGTATGATGGGGCAGCTCTACGAGCAGTACTTC
TRBJ1-2 | . | TRBV3-1/TRBV3-2 | . | CASSQDLLGHPRNGYTF | TGTGCCAGCAGCCAGGACCTTCTGGGACACCCGAGGAATGGCTACACCTTC
TRBJ2-2 | . | TRBV6-5 | TRBD1 | CASSYRQGAGELFF | TGTGCCAGCAGTTACCGGCAGGGGGCCGGGGAGCTGTTTTTT
TRBJ1-6 | . | TRBV6-5 | . | CASSYPDSPLHF | TGTGCCAGCAGTTATCCCGATTCACCCCTCCACTTT
TRBJ1-1 | few | TRBV11-1 | . | CASSSRTEILNTEAFF | TGTGCCAGCAGCTCCCGTACAGAGATTTTGAACACTGAAGCTTTCTTT
TRBJ1-3 | . | TRBV5-1 | . | CASRSGAVSGNTIYF | TGCGCCAGCCGGTCAGGGGCCGTCTCTGGAAACACCATATATTTT
TRBJ1-2 | . | TRBV11-2 | . | CASSLDFPNYGYTF | TGTGCCAGCAGCTTAGATTTCCCAAACTATGGCTACACCTTC
TRBJ1-2 | once | TRBV6-6 | . | CASTTKSRGTAYGYTF | TGTGCCAGCACCACAAAAAGTAGGGGGACGGCATATGGCTACACCTTC
TRBJ1-2 | few | TRBV6-5 | TRBD1 | CASSYLRDRARYGYTF | TGTGCCAGCAGTTACCTCCGGGACAGGGCGCGCTATGGCTACACCTTC
TRBJ2-7 | . | TRBV7-8 | TRBD2 | CASTTGGPGYEQYF | TGTGCCAGCACCACGGGAGGGCCAGGGTACGAGCAGTACTTC
TRBJ1-5 | once | TRBV7-2 | TRBD1 | CASTLNGQGGTQPQHF | TGTGCCAGCACCCTAAACGGACAGGGAGGGACTCAGCCCCAGCATTTT
TRBJ2-7 | . | TRBV2 | . | CASSKEGSPTEGYF | TGTGCCAGCAGTAAGGAGGGTAGCCCTACGGAGGGGTACTTC
TRBJ1-2 | . | TRBV6-4 | TRBD1 | CASSDSFNRGGANYGYTF | TGTGCCAGCAGTGACTCGTTTAACAGGGGGGGAGCTAACTATGGCTACACCTTC
TRBJ2-3 | . | TRBV10-1 | . | CASSLGRGPKKGDTQYF | TGCGCCAGCAGTTTAGGGCGGGGACCCAAGAAGGGGGATACGCAGTATTTT
TRBJ1-1 | . | TRBV19 | . | CASIHSQALEAFF | TGTGCCAGTATCCACTCTCAGGCACTTGAAGCTTTCTTT
TRBJ2-7 | . | TRBV6-6 | TRBD2 | CASTRRGVEEQYF | TGTGCCAGCACCCGTCGGGGGGTAGAGGAGCAGTACTTC
TRBJ2-7 | . | TRBV14 | . | CASSQGITGSKYF | TGTGCCAGCAGCCAAGGGATTACAGGGAGTAAGTACTTC
TRBJ1-5 | . | TRBV19 | TRBD1 | CASTFRGQGGQPQHF | TGTGCCAGTACCTTTCGTGGACAGGGTGGACAGCCCCAGCATTTT
TRBJ1-2 | . | TRBV19 | TRBD1 | CASTLRTGGWGYTF | TGTGCCAGTACTCTTCGGACAGGGGGCTGGGGCTACACCTTC
TRBJ1-4 | . | TRBV25-1 | TRBD1 | CASIGQGNEKLFF | TGTGCCAGTATAGGACAGGGTAATGAAAAACTGTTTTTT
TRBJ1-1 | . | TRBV10-3 | TRBD1 | CAITERGQGNTEAFF | TGTGCCATCACTGAGAGGGGACAGGGTAACACTGAAGCTTTCTTT
TRBJ1-1 | . | TRBV20-1 | . | CSASHTQGSDTEAFF | TGCAGTGCTAGTCATACTCAGGGGTCGGACACTGAAGCTTTCTTT
TRBJ1-6 | . | TRBV5-8 | TRBD1 | CASRKRQGYSRNSPLHF | TGTGCCAGCAGGAAACGACAGGGTTATTCCCGGAATTCACCCCTCCACTTT
TRBJ2-5 | . | TRBV12-3/TRBV12-4 | . | CASNHATEETQYF | TGTGCCAGCAATCATGCGACAGAAGAGACCCAGTACTTC
TRBJ1-4 | . | TRBV3-1/TRBV3-2 | . | CASSQEFEIGREKLFF | TGTGCCAGCAGCCAAGAGTTCGAGATAGGGAGAGAAAAACTGTTTTTT
TRBJ1-5 | . | TRBV19 | TRBD1 | CASSTDRGRPQHF | TGTGCCAGTAGTACGGACAGGGGGCGACCCCAGCATTTT
TRBJ2-1 | . | TRBV24-1 | TRBD1 | CATSDRQGGYNEQFF | TGTGCCACCAGTGACCGACAGGGTGGCTACAATGAGCAGTTCTTC
TRBJ2-6 | few | TRBV6-5 | . | CASTTGQGGANVLTF | TGTGCCAGCACCACAGGGCAGGGTGGGGCCAACGTCCTGACTTTC
TRBJ2-2 | . | TRBV5-4 | . | CASSSGVLEASTGELFF | TGTGCCAGCAGCTCAGGAGTACTAGAGGCGAGCACCGGGGAGCTGTTTTTT
TRBJ2-7 | . | TRBV27 | TRBD2 | CASSLFGGREMALEQYF | TGTGCCAGCAGTTTATTTGGGGGGAGGGAAATGGCCTTGGAGCAGTACTTC
TRBJ2-7 | . | TRBV6-2/TRBV6-3 | . | CASSYSTQQGHSYEQYF | TGTGCCAGCAGTTACTCAACCCAACAGGGCCACTCCTACGAGCAGTACTTC
TRBJ1-2 | . | TRBV29-1 | . | CSVEAPGRPYGYTF | TGCAGCGTTGAAGCCCCGGGGAGGCCCTATGGCTACACCTTC